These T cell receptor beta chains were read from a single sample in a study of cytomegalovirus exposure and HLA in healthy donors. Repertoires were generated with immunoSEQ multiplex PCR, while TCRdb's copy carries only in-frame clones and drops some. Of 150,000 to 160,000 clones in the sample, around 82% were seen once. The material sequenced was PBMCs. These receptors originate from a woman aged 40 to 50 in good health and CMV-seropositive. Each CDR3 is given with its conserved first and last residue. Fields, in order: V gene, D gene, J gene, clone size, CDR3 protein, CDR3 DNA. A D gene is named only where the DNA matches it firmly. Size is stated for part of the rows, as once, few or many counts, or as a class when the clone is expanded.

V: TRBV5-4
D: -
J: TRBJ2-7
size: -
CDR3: CASSFPGTSIPEQYF
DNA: TGTGCCAGCAGCTTTCCGGGGACTTCAATCCCGGAGCAGTACTTC

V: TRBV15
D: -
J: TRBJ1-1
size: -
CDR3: CATASGMGTEAFF
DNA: TGTGCCACCGCATCAGGGATGGGCACTGAAGCTTTCTTT

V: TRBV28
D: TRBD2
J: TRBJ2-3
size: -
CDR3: CASSSLRVTSGKEVDTQYF
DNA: TGTGCCAGCAGTAGTCTTCGAGTGACTAGCGGGAAGGAGGTAGATACGCAGTATTTT

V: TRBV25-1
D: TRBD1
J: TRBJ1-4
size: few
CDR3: CASGDRGFKEEKLFF
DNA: TGTGCCAGTGGGGACAGGGGGTTTAAAGAAGAAAAACTGTTTTTT

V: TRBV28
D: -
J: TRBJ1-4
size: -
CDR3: CASRKQEIEKLFF
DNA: TGTGCCAGCAGAAAACAGGAGATTGAAAAACTGTTTTTT

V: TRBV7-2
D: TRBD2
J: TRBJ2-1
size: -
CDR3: CASSSSSRGTNYNEQFF
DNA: TGTGCCAGCAGCTCCTCGTCCCGCGGGACTAACTACAATGAGCAGTTCTTC

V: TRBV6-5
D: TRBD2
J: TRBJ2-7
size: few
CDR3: CASSYKKRELYF
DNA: TGTGCCAGCAGTTATAAAAAGCGGGAGCTGTACTTC

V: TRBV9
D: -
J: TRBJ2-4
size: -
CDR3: CASSVAPQGRNIQYF
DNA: TGTGCCAGCAGCGTAGCTCCCCAGGGGAGAAACATTCAGTACTTC

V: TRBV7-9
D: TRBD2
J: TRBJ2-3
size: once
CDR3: CASSLAGGTQTQYF
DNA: TGTGCCAGCAGCTTAGCGGGGGGGACCCAAACGCAGTATTTT

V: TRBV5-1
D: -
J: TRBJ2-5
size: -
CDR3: CASSPTGEAETQYF
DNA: TGCGCCAGCAGCCCGACGGGAGAAGCGGAGACCCAGTACTTC

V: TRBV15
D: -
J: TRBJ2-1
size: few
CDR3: CATRDVGQRAAHNYNEQFF
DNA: TGTGCCACCAGGGACGTTGGGCAGCGGGCGGCCCACAATTACAATGAGCAGTTCTTC

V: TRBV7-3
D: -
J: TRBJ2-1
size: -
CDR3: CASSPQPREQGNEQFF
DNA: TGTGCCAGCAGCCCCCAGCCACGGGAGCAGGGCAATGAGCAGTTCTTC

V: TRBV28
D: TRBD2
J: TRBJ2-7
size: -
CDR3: CASSLAAGGWENEQYF
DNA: TGTGCCAGCAGTTTAGCAGCGGGAGGTTGGGAAAACGAGCAGTACTTC

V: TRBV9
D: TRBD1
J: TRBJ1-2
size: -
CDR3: CASSGDRGKGYTF
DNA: TGTGCCAGCAGCGGGGACAGGGGGAAGGGCTACACCTTC

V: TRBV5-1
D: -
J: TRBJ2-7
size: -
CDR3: CASSVGRRDEQYF
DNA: TGCGCCAGCAGCGTGGGCAGACGGGACGAGCAGTACTTC

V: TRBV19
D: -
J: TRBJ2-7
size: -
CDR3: CASSSYGISNEQYF
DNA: TGTGCCAGTAGTTCATACGGGATTTCGAACGAGCAGTACTTC

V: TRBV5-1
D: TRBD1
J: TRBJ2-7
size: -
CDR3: CASSPGQGAAREQYF
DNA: TGCGCCAGCAGCCCCGGACAGGGGGCAGCTCGGGAGCAGTACTTC

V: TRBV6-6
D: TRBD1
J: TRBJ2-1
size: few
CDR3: CASSYSSRDRVTFF
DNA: TGTGCCAGCAGTTACTCATCCCGGGACAGGGTTACGTTCTTC

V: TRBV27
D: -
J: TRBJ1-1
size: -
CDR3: CASSFALGAITEALF
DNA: -

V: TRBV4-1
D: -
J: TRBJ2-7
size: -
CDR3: CASSQGERSRLYEQYF
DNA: TGCGCCAGCAGCCAAGGGGAGCGTTCGAGACTCTACGAGCAGTACTTC

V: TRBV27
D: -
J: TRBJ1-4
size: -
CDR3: CASSLSAGRIGTNEKLFF
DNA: TGTGCCAGCAGTTTATCGGCAGGGCGTATAGGGACTAATGAAAAACTGTTTTTT

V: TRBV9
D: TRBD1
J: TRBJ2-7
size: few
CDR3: CASSARPTGGDEQYF
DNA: TGTGCCAGCAGCGCTCGCCCGACAGGGGGCGATGAGCAGTACTTC

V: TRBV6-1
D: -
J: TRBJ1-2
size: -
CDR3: CASNPGVSYGYTF
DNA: TGTGCCAGCAACCCCGGGGTGAGCTATGGCTACACCTTC

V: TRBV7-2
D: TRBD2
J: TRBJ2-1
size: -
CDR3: CASSLVGTSGYNEQFF
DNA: TGTGCCAGCAGCTTAGTAGGTACTAGCGGTTACAATGAGCAGTTCTTC

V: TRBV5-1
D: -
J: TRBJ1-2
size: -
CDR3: CASSLTAGSPGLHGYTF
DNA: TGCGCCAGCAGCTTGACGGCAGGATCTCCGGGACTTCATGGCTACACCTTC

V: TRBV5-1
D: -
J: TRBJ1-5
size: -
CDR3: CASSLGGSGQPQHF
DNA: TGCGCCAGCAGCTTGGGGGGCTCAGGTCAGCCCCAGCATTTT

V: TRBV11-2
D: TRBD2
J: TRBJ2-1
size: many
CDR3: CASSLGPSGRGNEQFF
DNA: TGTGCCAGCAGCTTAGGGCCTAGCGGGAGGGGCAATGAGCAGTTCTTC

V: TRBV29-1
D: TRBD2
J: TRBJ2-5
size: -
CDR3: CSVGTLLAGGETQYF
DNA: TGCAGCGTTGGGACCCTTCTAGCGGGAGGGGAGACCCAGTACTTC

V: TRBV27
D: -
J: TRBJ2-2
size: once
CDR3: CASSSFGELFF
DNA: TGTGCCAGCAGTTCTTTCGGGGAGCTGTTTTTT

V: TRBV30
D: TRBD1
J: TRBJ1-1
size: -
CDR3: CAWSRGRGSRSTEAFF
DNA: TGTGCCTGGAGTCGAGGCAGGGGGTCTCGGAGCACTGAAGCTTTCTTT

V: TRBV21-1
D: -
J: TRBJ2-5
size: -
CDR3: CASTPQDRVGKTQYF
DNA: TGTGCCAGCACCCCGCAGGACAGAGTAGGAAAGACCCAGTACTTC

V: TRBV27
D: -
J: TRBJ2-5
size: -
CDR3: CASRRTQTQETQYF
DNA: TGTGCCAGCAGGCGGACACAAACCCAAGAGACCCAGTACTTC

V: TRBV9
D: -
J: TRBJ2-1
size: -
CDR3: CASSVVGSLGYNEQFF
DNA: TGTGCCAGCAGCGTAGTCGGGAGTCTGGGCTACAATGAGCAGTTCTTC

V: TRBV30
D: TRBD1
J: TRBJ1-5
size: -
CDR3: CAWDREGQPQHF
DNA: TGTGCCTGGGACAGGGAAGGTCAGCCCCAGCATTTT

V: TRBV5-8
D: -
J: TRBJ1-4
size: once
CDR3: CASSSETEATNEKLFF
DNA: TGTGCCAGCAGCTCGGAGACAGAGGCAACTAATGAAAAACTGTTTTTT

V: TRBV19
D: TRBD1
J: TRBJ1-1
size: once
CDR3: CASSRYPGQGMNTEAFF
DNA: TGTGCCAGTAGTAGGTATCCGGGACAGGGGATGAACACTGAAGCTTTCTTT

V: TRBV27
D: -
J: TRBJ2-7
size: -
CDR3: CASSWSIGGKTYEQYF
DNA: TGTGCCAGCAGTTGGTCCATCGGCGGGAAGACCTACGAGCAGTACTTC

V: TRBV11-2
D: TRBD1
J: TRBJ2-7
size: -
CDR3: CASNTGTGLYEQYF
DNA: TGTGCCAGCAACACCGGGACAGGGCTCTACGAGCAGTACTTC

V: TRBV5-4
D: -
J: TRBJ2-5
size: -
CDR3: CASSPRTGQETQYF
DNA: TGTGCCAGCAGCCCCAGGACTGGGCAAGAGACCCAGTACTTC

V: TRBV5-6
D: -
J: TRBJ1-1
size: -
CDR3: CASSLIQTRLGGPEAFF
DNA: TGTGCCAGCAGCTTGATCCAGACCCGGTTGGGGGGTCCTGAAGCTTTCTTT